This TCR beta chain was captured by sequencing in a study of cytomegalovirus exposure and HLA in healthy donors. Study overall: Earlier results showed 117 million unique TCR beta sequences derived from approximately 180 million T cells. There were tens of millions of unique TCRs (from HLA-typed donors) in an early data release. General study points: In a later analysis, specific HLA alleles were associated with 15,000 to 20,000 TCR beta sequences at a 0.05 false discovery rate. A few CMV-associated chains were confirmed in vitro to be specific for CMV antigens.

The junction had 11 bases not matched to a gene; V was cut back by 5 bases and J by 4 bases. The CDR3 length is 16 residues. CDR1 MDHEN and CDR2 SYDVKM come from the germline V gene. As regards this clone: Antigen unknown.

The PCR ran on 60 Vbeta and 13 Jbeta primers. Method: immunoSEQ multiplex PCR; TCRdb's copy keeps in-frame clones and lacks some. The profile covers 150,000 or so clones, with around 74% appearing a single time and around 2.8% taken by the ten largest. Sequenced: PBMCs. The sequence derives from a man between 18 and 35 years old in good health and CMV-seronegative. The rearrangement uses TRBV28 and TRBJ2-5, with 9 positions matching TRBD2. As DNA, the CDR3 is TGTGCCAGCAGTCCACCGGGGCGGGGGGGCTTAGAGACCCAGTACTTC. Translated, it gives CASSPPGRGGLETQYF.